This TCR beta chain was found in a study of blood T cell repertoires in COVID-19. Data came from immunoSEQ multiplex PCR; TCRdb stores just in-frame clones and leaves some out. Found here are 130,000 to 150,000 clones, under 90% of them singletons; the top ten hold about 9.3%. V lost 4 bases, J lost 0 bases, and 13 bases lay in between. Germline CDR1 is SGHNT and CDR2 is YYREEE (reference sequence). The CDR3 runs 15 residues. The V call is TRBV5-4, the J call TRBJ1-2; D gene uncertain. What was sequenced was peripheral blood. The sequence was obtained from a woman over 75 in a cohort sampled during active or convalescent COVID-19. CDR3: CASSPTLTANYGYTF. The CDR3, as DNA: TGTGCCAGCAGCCCGACACTTACAGCTAACTATGGCTACACCTTC.